These 8 T cell receptor beta chains came from one sample sequenced in a study of CD8+CD57+ T cells in acquired aplastic anemia. It was patients with CD8+CD57+ cell expansion by flow cytometry who were chosen for sequencing. The study profiled TCR beta VDJ and CDR3 using genomic DNA as template. Using its own MiXCR run on the reads, TCRdb lists one record per CDR3 protein. The sample lists roughly 98,000 distinct CDR3 sequences; 55% to 70% were seen once. The sequenced material came from sorted CD4+, CD8+, or CD8+CD57+ T cells (not recorded which) from PBMCs. Source of these receptors: a human donor with aplastic anemia.

The J gene is TRBJ1-2, the V gene TRBV10-3; TRBD1 agrees at 7 bases. The CDR3 covers 13 residues. V lost 6 bases to trimming and J lost 1 base; unmatched junction nucleotides: 2. Germline V CDR1 and CDR2: ENHRY, SYGVKD. The CDR3 sequence is CAIRQGNNYGYTF. CDR3 in DNA: TGTGCCATCAGACAGGGGAATAACTATGGCTACACCTTC.

Worth noting for this clonotype: At one of its ends the junction is not consistent with the germline gene, which may arise from a read error. V gene TRBV2 combines with J gene TRBJ2-2; TRBD1 is a possible D gene (6 bases). Germline CDR1 is SNHLY and CDR2 is FYNNEI. The CDR3 runs to 13 residues. CDR3 DNA: TGTGCAAGCAACAGGGTGGTTACCGGGGAGCTGTTTTTT. The encoded protein is CASNRVVTGELFF.

As regards this clonotype: Compared with germline, one end of the junction differs, possibly owing to a read error. This chain connects TRBV10-3 to TRBJ1-1, with unresolved D. The CDR3 contains 13 residues. Germline V gene sequence: CDR1 ENHRY, CDR2 SYGVKD. The CDR3 coding sequence is TGTGCCATCAGTGAGTTGGTTTCCACTGAAGCTTTCTTC. It codes for CAISELVSTEAFF.

This clonotype was detected ten times or more. The chain joins TRBV10-3 to TRBJ2-2; no definite D call. CDR1 and CDR2 from the germline V gene are ENHRY and SYGVKD. Deletions cut 0 bases from V and 6 bases from J, with 8 bases between. This CDR3 has 14 amino acids. The CDR3 protein is CAISESGLAGELFF. The CDR3 DNA reads as TGTGCCATCAGTGAGTCCGGGTTGGCCGGGGAGCTGTTTTTT.

This chain links TRBV2 with TRBJ2-3, with D perhaps matching TRBD1 or TRBD2 (5 bases each). The CDR3 spans 15 residues. Germline loops: CDR1 SNHLY, CDR2 FYNNEI. Deletions cut 8 bases from V and 2 bases from J, with 17 bases between. The CDR3 bases are TGTGCCAGCGGCTTGGGGCGGGCGTACACAGATACGCAGTATTTT. It codes for CASGLGRAYTDTQYF.

The chain is built from TRBV29-1 and TRBJ2-1; a possible D gene is TRBD2 (5 bases). CDR3 size: 13 residues. Trimming shortened V by 0 bases and J by 7 bases, and 10 bases separated the two germline ends. Germline lookup yields CDR1 SQVTM and CDR2 ANQGSEA. The CDR3 DNA is TGCAGCGTTGAAGATCGGGCGGGTAATGAGCAGTTCTTC. It is translated as CSVEDRAGNEQFF.

In DNA form, the CDR3 reads TGCAGTGCTAGAGGACGCTACGAGCAGTACTTC. It translates to CSARGRYEQYF. The chain combines TRBV20-1 with TRBJ2-7; no clear D. Germline CDR1 DFQATT, CDR2 SNEGSKA (reference sequence). Deletions cut 1 base from V and 3 bases from J, with 4 bases between. This CDR3 has 11 amino acids.

The chain recombines TRBV29-1 with TRBJ2-5; D not certain. This CDR3 is built from 11 residues. The germline gives CDR1 SQVTM, CDR2 ANQGSEA. Trimming took 4 bases from V and 5 from J, leaving 8 bases between them. The CDR3 loop is CSVGLSETQYF. The CDR3 DNA sequence: TGCAGCGTTGGTCTATCTGAGACCCAGTACTTC.